The rows below give T cell receptor beta chains drawn from one sample of a study of low-dose radiotherapy and immunotherapy resistance in tumors. TCRdb analysed the reads with MiXCR anew, one entry per CDR3 protein. This table holds tens of thousands of distinct CDR3 sequences, roughly 10% found once. Sequencing used PBMCs, obtained before treatment. Every receptor here comes from a female donor with ovarian cancer. The CDR3 runs from the conserved cysteine through the conserved F or W. Fields, in order: V gene, D gene, clone size, J gene, CDR3 protein, CDR3 DNA. The D gene is left open where the match is weak. Rows may omit the clone size; those that give it use once, few, many or a size class.

V gene: TRBV7-9
D gene: -
clone size: many
J gene: TRBJ1-2
CDR3 protein: CASSFPGPYGYTF
CDR3 DNA: TGTGCCAGCAGCTTTCCAGGACCCTATGGCTACACCTTC

V gene: TRBV7-2
D gene: -
clone size: many
J gene: TRBJ1-1
CDR3 protein: CASNRRESNTEAFF
CDR3 DNA: TGTGCCAGCAATCGGAGAGAATCGAACACTGAAGCTTTCTTT

V gene: TRBV7-9
D gene: -
clone size: many
J gene: TRBJ2-6
CDR3 protein: CASSWGSGANVLTF
CDR3 DNA: TGTGCCAGCAGCTGGGGGTCTGGGGCCAACGTCCTGACTTTC

V gene: TRBV7-6
D gene: TRBD2
clone size: many
J gene: TRBJ2-5
CDR3 protein: CASSLRLAQETQYF
CDR3 DNA: TGTGCCAGCAGCCTCCGACTAGCCCAAGAGACCCAGTACTTC

V gene: TRBV20-1
D gene: TRBD2
clone size: many
J gene: TRBJ2-7
CDR3 protein: CSARDWVAGDREQYF
CDR3 DNA: TGCAGTGCTAGAGACTGGGTAGCGGGAGACAGGGAGCAGTACTTC

V gene: TRBV5-5
D gene: -
clone size: many
J gene: TRBJ2-2
CDR3 protein: CASSSRQGYTGELFF
CDR3 DNA: TGTGCCAGCAGCTCCCGGCAGGGGTACACCGGGGAGCTGTTTTTT

V gene: TRBV5-1
D gene: -
clone size: many
J gene: TRBJ1-4
CDR3 protein: CASTRKLFF
CDR3 DNA: TGCGCCAGCACGCGAAAACTGTTTTTT

V gene: TRBV7-2
D gene: -
clone size: many
J gene: TRBJ1-6
CDR3 protein: CASSLDYGSSYNSPLHF
CDR3 DNA: TGTGCCAGCAGCTTAGACTATGGGAGCTCCTATAATTCACCCCTCCACTTT

V gene: TRBV11-2
D gene: -
clone size: many
J gene: TRBJ1-4
CDR3 protein: CASSPPGRSNEKLFF
CDR3 DNA: TGTGCCAGCAGCCCCCCGGGACGTAGTAATGAAAAACTGTTTTTT

V gene: TRBV5-8
D gene: -
clone size: many
J gene: TRBJ2-4
CDR3 protein: CASSGAAGAKNIQYF
CDR3 DNA: TGTGCCAGCAGCGGGGCCGCGGGGGCCAAAAACATTCAGTACTTC

V gene: TRBV28
D gene: -
clone size: many
J gene: TRBJ2-3
CDR3 protein: CASTAPLTDTQYF
CDR3 DNA: TGTGCCAGCACCGCCCCTTTGACAGATACGCAGTATTTT

V gene: TRBV28
D gene: -
clone size: many
J gene: TRBJ2-7
CDR3 protein: CASSLPRGSGDEQYF
CDR3 DNA: TGTGCCAGCAGTTTGCCCCGTGGGTCCGGAGACGAGCAGTACTTC

V gene: TRBV12-3/TRBV12-4
D gene: -
clone size: many
J gene: TRBJ2-7
CDR3 protein: CASSFGQEGKQYF
CDR3 DNA: TGTGCCAGCAGTTTTGGGCAGGAGGGCAAGCAGTACTTC

V gene: TRBV20-1
D gene: -
clone size: -
J gene: TRBJ1-2
CDR3 protein: CSARVGSSSFYGYTF
CDR3 DNA: TGCAGTGCTAGAGTGGGCAGCTCCTCTTTCTATGGCTACACCTTC

V gene: TRBV12-5
D gene: TRBD2
clone size: many
J gene: TRBJ2-1
CDR3 protein: CASGPGTSGYNEQFF
CDR3 DNA: TGTGCTAGTGGTCCCGGGACTAGCGGGTACAATGAGCAGTTCTTC

V gene: TRBV20-1
D gene: TRBD1
clone size: many
J gene: TRBJ2-2
CDR3 protein: CSANRDSYTGELFF
CDR3 DNA: TGCAGTGCTAACCGGGACAGTTACACCGGGGAGCTGTTTTTT

V gene: TRBV9
D gene: -
clone size: many
J gene: TRBJ2-3
CDR3 protein: CASSVGLTSTDTQYF
CDR3 DNA: TGTGCCAGCAGCGTAGGACTTACCAGCACAGATACGCAGTATTTT

V gene: TRBV19
D gene: TRBD1
clone size: many
J gene: TRBJ2-7
CDR3 protein: CAVRDSSSYEQYF
CDR3 DNA: TGTGCCGTCCGGGACAGTAGCTCCTACGAGCAGTACTTC

V gene: TRBV12-3/TRBV12-4
D gene: TRBD1
clone size: many
J gene: TRBJ2-2
CDR3 protein: CASSLHRGLTGELFF
CDR3 DNA: TGTGCCAGCAGTTTACACAGGGGGCTTACCGGGGAGCTGTTTTTT

V gene: TRBV19
D gene: TRBD1
clone size: many
J gene: TRBJ2-5
CDR3 protein: CASSIRDRGYQETQYF
CDR3 DNA: TGTGCCAGTAGTATCCGGGACAGGGGGTACCAAGAGACCCAGTACTTC

V gene: TRBV13
D gene: TRBD2
clone size: many
J gene: TRBJ2-3
CDR3 protein: CASSSGLAGGTDTQYF
CDR3 DNA: TGTGCCAGCAGCTCGGGACTAGCGGGAGGTACAGATACGCAGTATTTT

V gene: TRBV5-1
D gene: -
clone size: -
J gene: TRBJ1-1
CDR3 protein: CASSEGTVNTEAFF
CDR3 DNA: TGCGCCAGCAGCGAGGGGACGGTGAACACTGAAGCTTTCTTT

V gene: TRBV12-3/TRBV12-4
D gene: -
clone size: -
J gene: TRBJ1-5
CDR3 protein: CASSFGGFGQPQHF
CDR3 DNA: TGTGCCAGCAGTTTTGGAGGGTTCGGTCAGCCCCAGCATTTT

V gene: TRBV5-1
D gene: TRBD1
clone size: few
J gene: TRBJ1-2
CDR3 protein: CASSLTGGDGYTF
CDR3 DNA: TGCGCCAGCAGCCTCACAGGGGGAGATGGCTACACCTTC

V gene: TRBV3-1
D gene: -
clone size: -
J gene: TRBJ1-1
CDR3 protein: CASSQGESRAGAEAFF
CDR3 DNA: TGTGCCAGCAGCCAAGGAGAGAGTCGGGCCGGCGCTGAAGCTTTCTTT

V gene: TRBV18
D gene: -
clone size: many
J gene: TRBJ1-1
CDR3 protein: CASSPPPRVNTEAFF
CDR3 DNA: TGTGCCAGCTCACCACCGCCGAGGGTGAACACTGAAGCTTTCTTT

V gene: TRBV7-6
D gene: TRBD1
clone size: many
J gene: TRBJ1-6
CDR3 protein: CASSTTGERSSPLHF
CDR3 DNA: TGTGCCAGCAGCACCACAGGGGAACGGAGTTCACCCCTCCACTTT

V gene: TRBV5-1
D gene: -
clone size: many
J gene: TRBJ2-5
CDR3 protein: CASSSPGSETQYF
CDR3 DNA: TGCGCCAGCAGCTCCCCCGGGTCGGAGACCCAGTACTTC

V gene: TRBV4-1
D gene: -
clone size: many
J gene: TRBJ1-1
CDR3 protein: CASSQGFATETEAFF
CDR3 DNA: TGCGCCAGCAGCCAAGGATTCGCGACAGAGACTGAAGCTTTCTTT

V gene: TRBV6-2/TRBV6-3
D gene: -
clone size: many
J gene: TRBJ2-1
CDR3 protein: CASSENWGVDNEQFF
CDR3 DNA: TGTGCCAGCAGTGAAAATTGGGGGGTCGACAATGAGCAGTTCTTC

V gene: TRBV13
D gene: -
clone size: few
J gene: TRBJ1-1
CDR3 protein: CASSRKQGFTEAFF
CDR3 DNA: TGTGCCAGCAGCCGAAAACAGGGTTTCACTGAAGCTTTCTTT

V gene: TRBV12-3/TRBV12-4
D gene: TRBD2
clone size: few
J gene: TRBJ2-7
CDR3 protein: CASSSTSGSSYEQYF
CDR3 DNA: TGTGCCAGCAGTTCCACTAGCGGGAGTAGTTACGAGCAGTACTTC

V gene: TRBV12-5
D gene: -
clone size: many
J gene: TRBJ1-1
CDR3 protein: CASGPRGNTEAFF
CDR3 DNA: TGTGCTAGTGGTCCCAGGGGGAACACTGAAGCTTTCTTT

V gene: TRBV3-1
D gene: -
clone size: many
J gene: TRBJ2-7
CDR3 protein: CASSHLSYEQYF
CDR3 DNA: TGTGCCAGCAGCCATCTCTCCTACGAGCAGTACTTC

V gene: TRBV28
D gene: -
clone size: many
J gene: TRBJ1-1
CDR3 protein: CASSLRRTNTEAFF
CDR3 DNA: TGTGCCAGCAGTTTAAGGCGGACGAACACTGAAGCTTTCTTT

V gene: TRBV5-5
D gene: -
clone size: many
J gene: TRBJ2-5
CDR3 protein: CASSTVGGQETQYF
CDR3 DNA: TGTGCCAGCAGCACTGTCGGGGGCCAAGAGACCCAGTACTTC

V gene: TRBV5-6
D gene: TRBD2
clone size: many
J gene: TRBJ2-2
CDR3 protein: CASSALWRGMDTGELFF
CDR3 DNA: TGTGCCAGCAGCGCATTATGGCGGGGGATGGACACCGGGGAGCTGTTTTTT

V gene: TRBV20-1
D gene: TRBD2
clone size: many
J gene: TRBJ2-5
CDR3 protein: CSADRWDSGGFQETQYF
CDR3 DNA: TGCAGTGCCGATAGATGGGATAGCGGGGGCTTCCAAGAGACCCAGTACTTC

V gene: TRBV10-3
D gene: TRBD2
clone size: -
J gene: TRBJ2-1
CDR3 protein: CAIRSGTSGPSSYNEQFF
CDR3 DNA: TGTGCCATCAGGTCCGGGACTAGCGGCCCAAGCTCCTACAATGAGCAGTTCTTC

V gene: TRBV11-2
D gene: -
clone size: many
J gene: TRBJ2-5
CDR3 protein: CASSGGLGREKTQYF
CDR3 DNA: TGTGCCAGCAGCGGGGGACTGGGCAGGGAGAAGACCCAGTACTTC

V gene: TRBV10-3
D gene: -
clone size: -
J gene: TRBJ2-6
CDR3 protein: CAISDGRLGSGANVLTF
CDR3 DNA: TGTGCCATCAGTGATGGGAGGCTGGGATCTGGGGCCAACGTCCTGACTTTC

V gene: TRBV21-1
D gene: -
clone size: few
J gene: TRBJ2-5
CDR3 protein: CASSKVRLRWDQETQYF
CDR3 DNA: TGTGCCAGCAGCAAAGTACGGCTGCGGTGGGACCAAGAGACCCAGTACTTC

V gene: TRBV24-1
D gene: -
clone size: many
J gene: TRBJ1-1
CDR3 protein: CATSDPGQWRRGNTEAFF
CDR3 DNA: TGTGCCACCAGTGACCCTGGACAGTGGAGAAGGGGGAACACTGAAGCTTTCTTT

V gene: TRBV29-1
D gene: TRBD1
clone size: many
J gene: TRBJ1-2
CDR3 protein: CSVEATGGAYYGYTF
CDR3 DNA: TGCAGCGTTGAAGCTACAGGGGGCGCCTACTATGGCTACACCTTC

V gene: TRBV24-1
D gene: TRBD2
clone size: many
J gene: TRBJ2-1
CDR3 protein: CATSDAGSGALNNEQFF
CDR3 DNA: TGTGCCACCAGTGATGCGGGGAGCGGGGCGCTTAACAATGAGCAGTTCTTC

V gene: TRBV7-2
D gene: TRBD1
clone size: many
J gene: TRBJ1-4
CDR3 protein: CASSASTGGYEKLFF
CDR3 DNA: TGTGCCAGCAGCGCATCGACAGGGGGCTATGAAAAACTGTTTTTT

V gene: TRBV12-3/TRBV12-4
D gene: -
clone size: many
J gene: TRBJ2-5
CDR3 protein: CASSLVVIGETQYF
CDR3 DNA: TGTGCCAGCAGTTTGGTAGTGATAGGGGAGACCCAGTACTTC

V gene: TRBV3-1
D gene: -
clone size: -
J gene: TRBJ1-2
CDR3 protein: CASSQVSVYGYTF
CDR3 DNA: TGTGCCAGCAGCCAAGTGTCAGTCTATGGCTACACCTTC

V gene: TRBV5-4
D gene: -
clone size: many
J gene: TRBJ1-6
CDR3 protein: CASSLASLGPLHF
CDR3 DNA: TGTGCCAGCAGCTTGGCATCGCTGGGCCCCCTCCACTTT

V gene: TRBV5-5
D gene: -
clone size: many
J gene: TRBJ2-1
CDR3 protein: CASSLAGGGLTYNEQFF
CDR3 DNA: TGTGCCAGCAGCTTGGCCGGAGGGGGTCTAACCTACAATGAGCAGTTCTTC

V gene: TRBV5-1
D gene: -
clone size: many
J gene: TRBJ1-3
CDR3 protein: CASSEKTSGNTIYF
CDR3 DNA: TGCGCCAGCAGCGAGAAGACCTCTGGAAACACCATATATTTT

V gene: TRBV29-1
D gene: TRBD1
clone size: many
J gene: TRBJ2-7
CDR3 protein: CSVDRGGEQYF
CDR3 DNA: TGCAGCGTGGACAGGGGCGGTGAGCAGTACTTC

V gene: TRBV2
D gene: TRBD2
clone size: many
J gene: TRBJ2-3
CDR3 protein: CASSGTSGVSDTQYF
CDR3 DNA: TGTGCCAGCAGTGGGACTAGCGGGGTATCAGATACGCAGTATTTT

V gene: TRBV18
D gene: -
clone size: many
J gene: TRBJ2-2
CDR3 protein: CASSPFGRPNTGELFF
CDR3 DNA: TGTGCCAGCTCACCATTTGGTAGACCGAACACCGGGGAGCTGTTTTTT